A selection of T cell receptor beta chains follows, all from one sample in a study of cytomegalovirus exposure and HLA in healthy donors. Sequencing used immunoSEQ multiplex PCR; TCRdb keeps in-frame clones, though not all of them. The table includes fewer than 100,000 clones, less than 10% detected once. The sample taken for sequencing was PBMCs. These receptors were taken from a man aged 50-60 years in good health and CMV-seronegative. Both conserved end residues are part of each CDR3. D genes are given only for firm matches. Clone size is stated in some rows and not others, as once, few, many or a class when expanded.

J | D | size | V | CDR3 | DNA
TRBJ1-5 | TRBD1 | few | TRBV6-5 | CASSRTGAKQPQHF | TGTGCCAGCAGCCGGACAGGGGCGAAGCAGCCCCAGCATTTT
TRBJ2-7 | . | few | TRBV4-3 | CASSQDRVSSYEQYF | TGCGCCAGCAGCCAAGATAGAGTAAGCTCCTACGAGCAGTACTTC
TRBJ2-5 | TRBD1 | . | TRBV5-1 | CASSGGRGRETQYF | TGCGCCAGCAGCGGCGGCAGGGGGCGCGAGACCCAGTACTTC
TRBJ2-1 | . | . | TRBV11-1 | CASSSRGGVNEQFF | TGTGCCAGCAGCTCCAGGGGAGGGGTCAATGAGCAGTTCTTC
TRBJ2-1 | . | . | TRBV11-2 | CASTKLGGRDDNEQFF | TGTGCCAGCACAAAACTCGGGGGACGGGATGACAATGAGCAGTTCTTC
TRBJ1-4 | . | few | TRBV30 | CAWSIGYNEKLFF | TGTGCCTGGAGTATCGGGTATAATGAAAAACTGTTTTTT
TRBJ2-4 | . | few | TRBV6-5 | CASSSDSNIQYF | TGTGCCAGCAGCTCCGACTCTAACATTCAGTACTTC
TRBJ1-1 | TRBD1 | . | TRBV10-1 | CASSSKCPGDRATEAFF | TGCGCCAGCAGTTCTAAATGTCCAGGGGACAGGGCCACTGAAGCTTTCTTT
TRBJ2-7 | . | . | TRBV13 | CASSPNPESPYEQYF | TGTGCCAGCAGCCCCAACCCCGAGTCACCCTACGAGCAGTACTTC
TRBJ1-3 | . | few | TRBV2 | CASSVQMLLSGNTIYF | TGTGCCAGCAGTGTTCAGATGCTCCTCTCTGGAAACACCATATATTTT
TRBJ2-7 | . | once | TRBV5-5 | CASSLDRAEIYEQYF | TGTGCCAGCAGCTTGGACAGGGCCGAGATCTACGAGCAGTACTTC
TRBJ1-2 | . | few | TRBV10-1 | CASSASLGYGYTF | TGCGCCAGCAGTGCTAGCCTCGGCTATGGCTACACCTTC
TRBJ2-2 | TRBD2 | . | TRBV5-4 | CASSLGLYNTGELFF | TGTGCCAGCAGCCTGGGACTATATAACACCGGGGAGCTGTTTTTT
TRBJ1-2 | . | few | TRBV5-3 | CARSLLRDYGYTF | TGTGCCAGAAGCTTGTTGAGGGACTATGGCTACACCTTC
TRBJ2-7 | TRBD1 | . | TRBV4-3 | CASSQSTGAPYEQYF | TGCGCCAGCAGCCAGTCCACAGGGGCGCCCTACGAGCAGTACTTC
TRBJ1-6 | . | . | TRBV6-1 | CASSDPYSPLHF | TGTGCCAGCAGTGACCCATATTCACCCCTCCACTTT
TRBJ2-5 | . | . | TRBV14 | CASSQVNQAQYF | TGTGCCAGCAGCCAAGTGAATCAGGCCCAGTACTTC
TRBJ1-2 | . | few | TRBV28 | CASENVNYGYTF | TGTGCCAGCGAGAACGTGAACTATGGCTACACCTTC
TRBJ1-5 | . | . | TRBV5-8 | CASSFPNQPQHF | TGTGCCAGCAGCTTCCCAAATCAGCCCCAGCATTTT
TRBJ2-7 | TRBD2 | . | TRBV4-3 | CASSQESSGKNEQYF | TGCGCCAGCAGCCAAGAATCTAGCGGGAAAAACGAGCAGTACTTC
TRBJ2-1 | . | . | TRBV29-1 | CSVERGWDEQFF | TGCAGCGTTGAAAGGGGGTGGGATGAGCAGTTCTTC
TRBJ2-6 | TRBD1 | . | TRBV6-5 | CASGTAISRANVLTF | TGTGCCAGCGGGACAGCCATCTCTAGGGCCAACGTCCTGACTTTC
TRBJ2-1 | TRBD2 | few | TRBV15 | CATSPVTGLGKVEQFF | TGTGCCACCAGCCCTGTCACCGGACTAGGTAAAGTGGAGCAGTTCTTC
TRBJ1-2 | . | few | TRBV7-9 | CASSSRTNYGYTF | TGTGCCAGCAGCTCCAGGACAAACTATGGCTACACCTTC
TRBJ2-5 | . | few | TRBV18 | CASSTGSSGETQYF | TGTGCCAGTTCTACCGGGAGTTCGGGCGAGACCCAGTACTTC
TRBJ2-3 | . | . | TRBV5-4 | CASSLARAADTQYF | TGTGCCAGCAGCTTGGCCAGGGCCGCAGATACGCAGTATTTT
TRBJ2-3 | . | . | TRBV9 | CASSVGGTGGTDTQYF | TGTGCCAGCAGCGTAGGGGGCACGGGGGGCACAGATACGCAGTATTTT
TRBJ2-5 | . | . | TRBV10-3 | CATRTAGPETQYF | TGTGCCACCAGGACAGCCGGCCCAGAGACCCAGTACTTC
TRBJ2-7 | . | few | TRBV28 | CASSSPETMLSSYEQYF | TGTGCCAGCAGTTCCCCCGAGACAATGCTCAGCTCCTACGAGCAGTACTTC
TRBJ1-4 | TRBD1 | few | TRBV27 | CASSRTGDGREKLFF | TGTGCCAGCAGTAGGACAGGGGATGGGAGGGAAAAACTGTTTTTT
TRBJ2-1 | TRBD2 | few | TRBV5-8 | CASSLGGTSGATGEQFF | TGTGCCAGCAGCTTGGGGGGGACTAGCGGGGCTACGGGTGAGCAGTTCTTC
TRBJ2-1 | TRBD1 | few | TRBV9 | CASSAQRQGAGEQFF | TGTGCCAGCAGTGCCCAACGACAGGGGGCCGGGGAGCAGTTCTTC
TRBJ2-3 | TRBD2 | . | TRBV28 | CASRPLAGGPTDTQYF | TGTGCCAGCCGCCCCCTAGCGGGGGGCCCCACAGATACGCAGTATTTT
TRBJ1-4 | . | few | TRBV15 | CATSRSRNPGVEKLFF | TGTGCCACCAGCAGATCGAGGAACCCCGGTGTGGAAAAACTGTTTTTT
TRBJ2-4 | TRBD1 | few | TRBV14 | CASSLSGQGVWYF | TGTGCCAGCAGCCTTTCTGGACAGGGGGTTTGGTACTTC
TRBJ2-4 | TRBD2 | . | TRBV28 | CASSLTSGGGKNIQYF | TGTGCCAGCAGTTTGACTAGCGGGGGGGGCAAAAACATTCAGTACTTC
TRBJ2-1 | TRBD2 | few | TRBV28 | CASKPHFIWAGAYNEQFF | TGTGCCAGCAAGCCCCACTTCATTTGGGCGGGAGCCTACAATGAGCAGTTCTTC
TRBJ2-3 | TRBD1 | few | TRBV7-9 | CASSLRGGQDTDTQYF | TGTGCCAGCAGCTTAAGGGGCGGACAGGACACAGATACGCAGTATTTT
TRBJ1-6 | . | . | TRBV19 | CASSLRELSPLHF | TGTGCCAGTAGTCTGAGGGAGTTATCACCCCTCCACTTT
TRBJ1-5 | . | few | TRBV19 | CASSGEGYSNQPQHF | TGTGCCAGTAGTGGGGAGGGTTATAGCAATCAGCCCCAGCATTTT
TRBJ2-5 | TRBD2 | . | TRBV27 | CASSISGGDLLGKTQYF | TGTGCCAGCAGTATTAGCGGGGGGGACTTATTGGGAAAGACCCAGTACTTC
TRBJ2-3 | TRBD2 | few | TRBV11-2 | CASSLGLREWADTQYF | TGTGCCAGCAGCCTAGGATTGCGGGAGTGGGCAGATACGCAGTATTTT
TRBJ2-3 | . | . | TRBV9 | CASSVNSDTQYF | TGTGCCAGCAGCGTGAACTCAGATACGCAGTATTTT
TRBJ2-2 | TRBD1 | . | TRBV9 | CASSGLQGANTGELFF | TGTGCCAGCAGCGGCTTACAGGGGGCGAACACCGGGGAGCTGTTTTTT
TRBJ1-1 | TRBD1 | few | TRBV14 | CASSQDPQGAGTEAFF | TGTGCCAGCAGCCAAGATCCGCAGGGGGCTGGAACTGAAGCTTTCTTT
TRBJ2-5 | . | few | TRBV7-9 | CASSSDIEETQYF | TGTGCCAGCAGCTCAGACATAGAAGAGACCCAGTACTTC
TRBJ2-2 | . | . | TRBV6-4 | CASSGVFAENTRELFF | TGTGCCAGCAGTGGTGTTTTTGCAGAAAACACCAGGGAGCTGTTTTTT
TRBJ1-4 | TRBD1 | few | TRBV30 | CAWTGGGGEKLFF | TGTGCCTGGACAGGGGGCGGCGGAGAAAAACTGTTTTTT
TRBJ2-2 | . | . | TRBV9 | CASSRQAGELFF | TGTGCCAGCAGCCGGCAGGCCGGGGAGCTGTTTTTT
TRBJ2-7 | TRBD2 | . | TRBV19 | CASSRTSGRYEQYF | TGTGCCAGTAGTAGGACTAGCGGGAGGTACGAGCAGTACTTC